This T cell receptor beta chain was found in a study of blood T cell repertoires in COVID-19. Study-wide background: From the United States, Italy and Spain came samples of acute and convalescent COVID-19. T cells, B-cell-depleted T cells, or PBMCs provided the cDNA or gDNA that served as material.

Per the original methods: Cell counts per sample came from amplifying reference gene primers. TCRdb keeps only in-frame clones here, not all; method: immunoSEQ multiplex PCR. V and J calls plus clone size are reproduced from that table; the DNA served to infer D and trimming. Here the sample spans around 76,000 clones, around 88% being singletons. CDR1 and CDR2 from the germline V gene are LNHDA and SQIVND (reference sequence). V shed 5 bases, J shed 8 bases, and the junction held 6 bases outside the gene matches. The CDR3 consists of 13 residues. The rearrangement links TRBV19 to TRBJ1-2; TRBD1 aligns across 9 bases. The specimen sequenced was peripheral blood. The source of this sequence is a man in his sixties with acute or convalescent COVID-19. The CDR3 loop is CASSRDRVNGYTF. The DNA for the CDR3 is TGTGCCAGTAGTCGGGACAGGGTGAACGGCTACACCTTC.